The 12 T cell receptor beta chains in this list originate from one sample, sequenced in a study of molecular identifiers for immune sequencing clone quantification. A single record per CDR3 protein comes from TCRdb applying MiXCR to the PCR reads. In the table there are 460,000 or so distinct CDR3 sequences, about a fifth of which are singletons. Material for sequencing was naive CD8+ T cells from blood, with Jurkat cell RNA spiked in. Subset defined: FACS-sorted CD8+CD4-CCR7+CD45RA+ naive T cells. These TCRs come from a human donor in good health. Some libraries in this study had Jurkat cell RNA spiked in.

This clonotype was observed many times. The chain is built from TRBV5-4 and TRBJ2-4; D gene uncertain. The length of the CDR3 is 14 residues. V lost 2 bases and J 0 bases, leaving 6 bases between the germline ends. Germline assignment: CDR1 SGHNT and CDR2 YYREEE (reference sequence). DNA for the CDR3: TGTGCCAGCAGCTTAGGTATAGCCAAAAACATTCAGTACTTC. This sequence encodes CASSLGIAKNIQYF.

The J gene is TRBJ2-3, the V gene TRBV4-3; 9 nucleotides match TRBD2. This CDR3 contains 16 residues. CDR1 and CDR2 (germline): LGHNA, YSLEER. Trimming at V came to 0 bases and at J to 4 bases, leaving 5 bases not matched to a gene. In DNA form, the CDR3 reads TGCGCCAGCAGCCAAGAGGGACTAGCTGACGCAGATACGCAGTATTTT. It translates to CASSQEGLADADTQYF.

The V call is TRBV12-5, the J call TRBJ1-1; D gene uncertain. The ends were cut back, 0 bases at V and 11 bases at J, with 7 bases in the middle. Germline V gives CDR1 LGHNT, CDR2 FRNRAP. The length of the CDR3 is 11 residues. The CDR3 DNA follows: TGTGCTAGTGGTTTGGTACCCAGGGCTTTCTTT. It encodes CASGLVPRAFF.

This clonotype appeared a few times. The V call is TRBV3-1, the J call TRBJ2-5; either TRBD1 or TRBD2 may supply D (5 bases each). CDR3 size: 15 residues. Germline V gene lookup returns CDR1 LGHDT and CDR2 YNNKEL (reference sequence). Trimming pared 1 base from V and 0 bases from J, leaving 9 bases between. In nucleotides, the CDR3 is TGTGCCAGCAGCCAAGTCCGGGGCAACCAAGAGACCCAGTACTTC. It yields the protein CASSQVRGNQETQYF.

This clonotype was detected many times. The gene calls are TRBV15 and TRBJ1-5; D ambiguous. The CDR3 is made up of 14 amino acids. Trimming removed 3 bases at V and 3 bases at J, with 9 bases between. From germline, CDR1 is LNHNV and CDR2 YYDKDF (reference sequence). CDR3 loop: CATSRGRDNQPQHF. The CDR3 DNA is TGTGCCACCAGCAGGGGCCGGGACAATCAGCCCCAGCATTTT. The variable domain in full, completed from reference TRBV15 and TRBJ1-5, reads DAMVIQNPRYQVTQFGKPVTLSCSQTLNHNVMYWYQQKSSQAPKLLFHYYDKDFNNEADTPDNFQSRRPNTSFCFLDIRSPGLGDTAMYLCATSRGRDNQPQHFGDGTRLSIL.

A word on this clonotype: One end of the junction does not line up with germline, which may come from a read error. J is TRBJ2-1 and V is TRBV12-3 or TRBV12-4, with 12 nucleotides matching TRBD2. The CDR3 sequence is 14 residues long. As DNA, the CDR3 is TGTGCCAGCAGCCCTAGCGGGAGGGGGAATGGGCAGTTCTTC. Its protein product is CASSPSGRGNGQFF.

This clonotype was counted a few times. The chain uses TRBV5-4 and TRBJ2-5, with 9 nucleotides matching TRBD1. V trimming: 5 bases; J trimming: 3 bases; junction bases outside the gene matches: 8. CDR3 length equals 15 residues. The germline gives CDR1 SGHNT, CDR2 YYREEE (reference sequence). The CDR3 reads CASSFLQGAEETQYF. DNA of the CDR3: TGTGCCAGCAGTTTTTTACAGGGGGCCGAAGAGACCCAGTACTTC.

The CDR3 nucleotides read TGTGCCAGCAGCTGGGCTAGCGGGGACAATGAGCAGTTCTTC. This codes for CASSWASGDNEQFF. V usage is TRBV7-6 and J usage is TRBJ2-1, with 9 bases lining up with TRBD2. The CDR3 has 14 amino acids. The germline CDR1 and CDR2 sequences are SGHVS and FNYEAQ. V lost 4 bases to trimming and J lost 5 bases; unmatched junction nucleotides: 3.

This sequence joins TRBV3-1 and TRBJ2-1, with D tentatively TRBD1 (5 bases). V was pared by 3 bases and J by 0 bases, with 12 bases between. The CDR3 runs 16 residues. CDR1 LGHDT and CDR2 YNNKEL come from the germline V gene (reference sequence). The CDR3 spells CASSHEAGYSYNEQFF. The CDR3 nucleotides are TGTGCCAGCAGCCACGAGGCAGGGTACTCCTACAATGAGCAGTTCTTC.

The gene calls are TRBV27 and TRBJ1-1, with D perhaps TRBD1 (6 bases). With 4 bases removed from V and 8 bases from J, the gap between germline ends came to 14 bases. Germline loops: CDR1 MNHEY, CDR2 SMNVEV (reference sequence). This CDR3 has 13 amino acids. CDR3 DNA sequence: TGTGCCAGCAGTTCGGTGTTTGGGACAGAAGCTTTCTTT. Its protein product is CASSSVFGTEAFF.

The CDR3 reads CASSVGTGERVNTEAFF. For the CDR3, the DNA is TGTGCCAGCAGTGTCGGGACAGGGGAGAGGGTGAACACTGAAGCTTTCTTT. This sequence joins TRBV2 and TRBJ1-1; TRBD1 aligns across 10 bases. Germline CDR1 and CDR2: SNHLY and FYNNEI. The CDR3 extends over 17 amino acids. V gave up 4 bases and J gave up 0 bases; unmatched junction bases: 8.

With respect to this clonotype: A much larger clonotype is one base distant, so this may be a read error. The V call is TRBV20-1, the J call TRBJ1-4, with D tentatively TRBD1 (5 bases). Germline CDR1 reads DFQATT; CDR2 reads SNEGSKA (reference sequence). V lost 6 bases and J 4 bases, leaving 12 bases between the germline ends. The CDR3 is made up of 13 amino acids. CDR3 sequence: CSASRGSNEKLFF. The DNA for the CDR3 is TGCAGTGCGAGTCGGGGGAGTAATGAAAAACTGTTTTTT.